This T cell receptor beta chain is drawn from a study of cytomegalovirus exposure and HLA in healthy donors. Overall study findings and caveats: Most TCR sequences were rare, but some public TCRs occurred in many donors. Most CMV-associated TCR beta chains were later found to appear HLA-restricted.

The CDR3 sequence is 14 residues long. V shed 1 base and J shed 4 bases, with 10 bases lying between them. Per the germline V gene, CDR1 is MDHEN and CDR2 is SYDVKM. To note about this clone: Antigen unknown.

The study ran its PCR with 60 Vbeta and 13 Jbeta primers. Libraries were prepared by immunoSEQ multiplex PCR; TCRdb keeps only in-frame clonotypes and omits some of them. The data hold about 150,000 clones, with 75% observed a single time. The V call is TRBV28, the J call TRBJ1-1; TRBD1 is a possible D gene (6 bases). What was sequenced was PBMCs. This TCR was sampled from a man aged 25 to 40 in good health and CMV-seronegative. The chain's CDR3 is CASSLFVGATEAFF. Here the CDR3 DNA reads TGTGCCAGCAGTTTATTTGTGGGGGCCACTGAAGCTTTCTTT.